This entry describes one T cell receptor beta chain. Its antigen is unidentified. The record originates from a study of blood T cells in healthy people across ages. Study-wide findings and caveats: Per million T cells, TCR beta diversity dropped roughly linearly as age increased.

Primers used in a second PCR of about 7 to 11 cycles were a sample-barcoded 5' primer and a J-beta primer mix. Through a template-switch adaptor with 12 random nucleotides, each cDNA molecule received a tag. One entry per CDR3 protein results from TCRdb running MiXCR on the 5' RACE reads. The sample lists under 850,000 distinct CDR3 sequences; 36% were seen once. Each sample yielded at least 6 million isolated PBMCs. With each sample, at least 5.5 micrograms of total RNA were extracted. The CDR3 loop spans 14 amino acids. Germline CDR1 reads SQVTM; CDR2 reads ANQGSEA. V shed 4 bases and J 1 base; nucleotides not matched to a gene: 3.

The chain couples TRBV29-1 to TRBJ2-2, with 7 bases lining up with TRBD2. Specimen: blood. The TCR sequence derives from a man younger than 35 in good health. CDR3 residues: CSVGGGKNTGELFF. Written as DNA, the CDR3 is TGCAGCGTTGGGGGGGGAAAGAACACCGGGGAGCTGTTTTTT.